The clone carrying this T cell receptor beta chain turned up a few times. This sample is part of a study of T-cell memory formation after mild COVID-19. Trimming took 2 bases from V and 0 from J, leaving 11 bases between them. CDR1 and CDR2 (germline): DFQATT, SNEGSKA (reference sequence). The CDR3 runs to 15 residues. In TCRdb, the 5' RACE reads were re-called with MiXCR into one record per CDR3 protein. Among just under 150,000 distinct CDR3 sequences listed, around 21% were seen once. The source of this sequence is an adult woman who had mild COVID-19 (a few samples of this study predate the infection). Cell type and time point are not known. The chain recombines TRBV20-1 with TRBJ2-4, with a weak D call TRBD1 (5 bases). The sequenced sample consisted of PBMCs or a T cell subset sorted from them (not recorded which). The chain's CDR3 is CSARWHRLAKNIQYF. Here the CDR3 DNA reads TGCAGTGCTAGATGGCACAGGCTAGCCAAAAACATTCAGTACTTC.